This T cell receptor (beta chain) originates from a study of beta chain features in type 1 diabetes. A few counts support this clone. Other DNA sequences in this sample translate to the same CDR3. The germline gives CDR1 SQVTM, CDR2 ANQGSEA. J was trimmed by 4 bases and V by 4 bases; bases with no gene match: 0. The CDR3 runs to 12 residues. The isolated RNA, all of it, was reverse transcribed, so expressed TCRB transcripts were what got sequenced. Assay used: immunoSEQ multiplex PCR; TCRdb lists only in-frame clones, some missing. The sample records more than 150,000 clones, around 10% being singletons.

This TCR was sampled from a man aged 18 to 29 in good health. Source material: central memory CD4+ T cells from blood. This chain links TRBV29-1 with TRBJ2-2, with 7 bases identical to TRBD2. The CDR3 loop is CSVGGGTGELFF. CDR3 in DNA: TGCAGCGTTGGCGGGGGCACCGGGGAGCTGTTTTTT.